The following is a T cell receptor (beta chain) sequence with its context. The entry originates in a study of response to subunit inactivated influenza vaccine. The CDR3 runs to 16 residues. CDR1 and CDR2 from the germline V gene are SGHDN and FVKESK. The V end was cut by 4 bases, the J end by 13 bases, with 23 bases between. TCRdb independently ran MiXCR on the RT-PCR reads; one entry per CDR3 protein. Here the sample spans a few hundred thousand distinct CDR3 sequences, 12% being singletons. This material consisted of non-naive T cells sorted from PBMCs, taken 14 days before vaccination. The chain joins TRBV14 to TRBJ1-6; possibly TRBD1 for D (6 bases). The receptor was isolated from a man aged 45-65 years who received an inactivated influenza vaccine. The CDR3 loop is CASSLRLGAQAAPLHF. CDR3 DNA sequence: TGTGCCAGCAGCCTCCGCTTGGGGGCCCAAGCCGCCCCCCTCCACTTT.